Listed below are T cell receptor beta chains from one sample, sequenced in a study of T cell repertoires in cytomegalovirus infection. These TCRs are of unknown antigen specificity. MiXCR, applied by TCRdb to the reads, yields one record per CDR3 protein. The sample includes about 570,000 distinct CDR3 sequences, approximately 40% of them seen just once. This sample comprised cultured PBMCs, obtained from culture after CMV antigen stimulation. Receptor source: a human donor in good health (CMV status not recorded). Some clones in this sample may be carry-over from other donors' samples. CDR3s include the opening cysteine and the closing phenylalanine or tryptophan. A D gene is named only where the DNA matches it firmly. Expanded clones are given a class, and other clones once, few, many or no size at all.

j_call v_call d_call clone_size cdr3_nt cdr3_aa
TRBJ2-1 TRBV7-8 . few TGTGCCAGCAGCTTAGCTCCTAGCAATGAGCAGTTCTTC CASSLAPSNEQFF
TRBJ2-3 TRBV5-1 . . TGCGCCAGCAGCACGGAGGTGCAGACACCTAGCACAGATACGCAGTATTTT CASSTEVQTPSTDTQYF
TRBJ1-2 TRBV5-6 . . TGTGCCAGCAGCTTGAGGGTCAGACCCTATGGCTACACCTTC CASSLRVRPYGYTF
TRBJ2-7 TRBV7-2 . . TGTGCCAGCAGCCCCAATCTCTACGAGCAGTACTTC CASSPNLYEQYF
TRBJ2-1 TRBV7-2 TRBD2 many TGTGCCAGCAGCCTGACTAGCGGTCTTTCCTCCTACAATGAGCAGTTCTTC CASSLTSGLSSYNEQFF
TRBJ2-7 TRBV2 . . TGTGCCAGCAGTGTCCGCCCCCCCGCCTACGAGCAGTACTTC CASSVRPPAYEQYF
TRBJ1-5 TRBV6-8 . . TGTGCCAGCAGTCTCAGGGGTGAGGGCAATCAGCCCCAGCATTTT CASSLRGEGNQPQHF
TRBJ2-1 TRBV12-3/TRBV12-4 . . TGTGCCAGCAGTGAAAGACTAGGTTTCGGGCAGTTCTTC CASSERLGFGQFF
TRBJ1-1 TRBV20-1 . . TGCAGTGTGGGGGGGCGGAAGGTGAACACTGAAGCTTTCTTT CSVGGRKVNTEAFF
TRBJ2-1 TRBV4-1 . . TGCGCCAGCAGCCAAGAGTTGGGCAGAAATGAGCAGTTCTTC CASSQELGRNEQFF
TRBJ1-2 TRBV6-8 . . TGTGCCAGCAGAGGAAAACCATCGGACACCGCCTATGGCTACACCTTC CASRGKPSDTAYGYTF
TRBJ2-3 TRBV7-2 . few TGTGCCAGCAGCTCCTCGCCGGGACAGCGGGCCGATACGCAGTATTTT CASSSSPGQRADTQYF
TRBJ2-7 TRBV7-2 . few TGTGCCAGCAGCTTAACCCCCCCGGGGCCTGTAGCCTACGAGCAGTACTTC CASSLTPPGPVAYEQYF
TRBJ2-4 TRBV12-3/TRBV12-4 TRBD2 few TGTGCCAGCAGCACCTCTAGCGGAGGGGACATTCAGTACTTC CASSTSSGGDIQYF
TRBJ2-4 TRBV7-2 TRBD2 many TGTGCCAGCAGCTCCTCCGGACTAGCGGGGGGGAGGGAGTACTTC CASSSSGLAGGREYF
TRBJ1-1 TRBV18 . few TGTGCCAGCTCACCTGCTCCGAACACTGAAGCTTTCTTT CASSPAPNTEAFF
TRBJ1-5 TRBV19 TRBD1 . TGTGCCAGTAGTGCAGGACAGGGGGCGGTGGTGTACAATCAGCCCCAGCATTTT CASSAGQGAVVYNQPQHF
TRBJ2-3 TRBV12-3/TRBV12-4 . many TGTGCCAGCCGTAGCGGCAGCACAGATACGCAGTATTTT CASRSGSTDTQYF
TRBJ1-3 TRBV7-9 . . TGTGCCAGCAGCCACCTCTCTCTCCCCGGAAACACCATATATTTT CASSHLSLPGNTIYF
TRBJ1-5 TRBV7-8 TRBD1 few TGTGCCAGCAGCTCCCCGACAGGGGTAGGCAATCAGCCCCAGCATTTT CASSSPTGVGNQPQHF
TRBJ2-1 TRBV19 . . TGTGCCAGTAGTATAGAGGCGGATCTCTCCTACAATGAGCAGTTCTTC CASSIEADLSYNEQFF
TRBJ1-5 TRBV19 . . TGTGCCAGTAGCCGTCATCGTGGGGCCAGCAACCAGCCCCAGCATTTT CASSRHRGASNQPQHF
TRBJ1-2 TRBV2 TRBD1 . TGTGCCAGCAGTGGCCCCGACAGGGGGAACGGTGGCTACACCTTC CASSGPDRGNGGYTF
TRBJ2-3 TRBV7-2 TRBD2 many TGTGCCAGCAGCTTCGGCGGGGGGGCAGGAGATACGCAGTATTTT CASSFGGGAGDTQYF
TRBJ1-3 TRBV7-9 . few TGTGCCAGCAGGGACCGCCTCGGGACGGATTCTGGAAACACCATATATTTT CASRDRLGTDSGNTIYF
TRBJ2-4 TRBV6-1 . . TGTGCCAGCAGATTGACGGACCAAAACATTCAGTACTTC CASRLTDQNIQYF
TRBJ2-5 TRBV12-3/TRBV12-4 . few TGTGCCAGCAGTTTGAGTCCTCCAGGGTTGGAGACCCAGTACTTC CASSLSPPGLETQYF
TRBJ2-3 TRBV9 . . TGTGCCAGCAGCGTAGCTAGGTTTACAGATACGCAGTATTTT CASSVARFTDTQYF
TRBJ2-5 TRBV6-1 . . TGTGCCAGCAGTCCCAAAGCGCGTCAAGGACAGTTGAAAGCTTTACAAGAGACCCAGTACTTC CASSPKARQGQLKALQETQYF
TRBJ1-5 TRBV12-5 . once TGTGCTAGTGCCCGTGATAATCAGCCCCAGCATTTT CASARDNQPQHF
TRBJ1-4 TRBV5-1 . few TGCGCCAGCAGCTTGAGGGCCCGTAATGAAAAACTGTTTTTT CASSLRARNEKLFF
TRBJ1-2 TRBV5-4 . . TGTGCCAGCAGCTTGGGACCTCAAGGGGGCTATGGCTACACCTTC CASSLGPQGGYGYTF
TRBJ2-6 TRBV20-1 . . TGCAGTGCTAGCCCCTGGTCTGGTTCTGGGGCCAACGTCCTGACTTTC CSASPWSGSGANVLTF
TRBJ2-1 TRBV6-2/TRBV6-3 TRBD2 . TGTGCCAGCTATAGCGGGAGGCTGTTGAATGAGCAGTTCTTC CASYSGRLLNEQFF
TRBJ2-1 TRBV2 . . TGTGCCAGCAGTGAAGCGGGCTCCCAGTTCTTC CASSEAGSQFF
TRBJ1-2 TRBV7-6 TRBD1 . TGTGCCAGCGACGGACAGGGGGACTATGGCTACACCTTC CASDGQGDYGYTF
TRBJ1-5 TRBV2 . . TGTGCCAGCAGTGATTCGGATAGGAGGCAGCCCCAGCATTTT CASSDSDRRQPQHF
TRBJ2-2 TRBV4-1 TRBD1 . TGCGCCAGCAGCCAAGATCCCGCGGACAGGGGGCGTACCGGGGAGCTGTTTTTT CASSQDPADRGRTGELFF
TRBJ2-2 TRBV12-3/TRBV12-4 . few TGTGCCAGCAGTCCGTACAGGGTCCAGCTGTTTTTT CASSPYRVQLFF
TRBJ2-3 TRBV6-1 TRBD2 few TGTGCCAGCAGTGCTCTAGCGGGGGTGGGAGATACGCAGTATTTT CASSALAGVGDTQYF
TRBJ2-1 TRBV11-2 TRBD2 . TGTGCCAGCAGCTCTAGCCGTCCTAGCGGACCCAATGAGCAGTTCTTC CASSSSRPSGPNEQFF
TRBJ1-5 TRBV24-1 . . TGTGCCACCAGTGATGCCCCCGGGACCCTAACCTGGAGTGGCAATCAGCCCCAGCATTTT CATSDAPGTLTWSGNQPQHF
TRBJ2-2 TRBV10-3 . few TGTGCCATCAGGAGAGCCTCATGGGGGACCAACACCGGGGAGCTGTTTTTT CAIRRASWGTNTGELFF
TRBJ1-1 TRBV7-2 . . TGTGCCAGCAGCACAGGAAGGGGTTTGGGAATTCGGACTGAAGCTTTCTTT CASSTGRGLGIRTEAFF
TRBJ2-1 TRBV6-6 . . TGTGCCAGCAGTGCGGACTGGAGCTCCTACAATGAGCAGTTCTTC CASSADWSSYNEQFF
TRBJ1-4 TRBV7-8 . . TGTGCCAGCAGCTTAGCGCTATTGGGGTCGAGGAATGAAAAACTGTTTTTT CASSLALLGSRNEKLFF
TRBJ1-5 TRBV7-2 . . TGTGCCAGCAGCTTAGGGGTCGACAGCAATCAGCCCCAGCATTTT CASSLGVDSNQPQHF